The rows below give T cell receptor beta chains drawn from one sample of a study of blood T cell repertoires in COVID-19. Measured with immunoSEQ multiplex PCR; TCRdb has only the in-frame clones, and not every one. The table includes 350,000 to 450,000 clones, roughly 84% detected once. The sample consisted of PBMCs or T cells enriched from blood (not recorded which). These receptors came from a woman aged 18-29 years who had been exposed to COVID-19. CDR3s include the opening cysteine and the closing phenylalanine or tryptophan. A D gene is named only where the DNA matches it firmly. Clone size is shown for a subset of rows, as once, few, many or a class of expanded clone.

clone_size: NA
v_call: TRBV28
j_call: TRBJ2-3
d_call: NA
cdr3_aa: CASSLRGRTYF
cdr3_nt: TGTGCCAGCAGTTTACGGGGAAGGACGTATTTT

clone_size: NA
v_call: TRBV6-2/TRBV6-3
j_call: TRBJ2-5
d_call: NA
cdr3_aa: CASSYSQVLETQYF
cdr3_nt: TGTGCCAGCAGTTACTCGCAGGTGCTAGAGACCCAGTACTTC

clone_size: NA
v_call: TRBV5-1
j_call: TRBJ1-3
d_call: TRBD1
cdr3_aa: CASSWDSGNTIYF
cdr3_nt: TGCGCCAGCAGCTGGGACAGCGGAAACACCATATATTTT

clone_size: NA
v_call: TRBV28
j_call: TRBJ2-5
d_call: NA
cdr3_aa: CASSFRLTQYF
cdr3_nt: TGTGCCAGCAGTTTCCGACTGACCCAGTACTTC

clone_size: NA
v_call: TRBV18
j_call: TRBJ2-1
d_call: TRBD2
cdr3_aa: CASSPRLVLAGTNNEQFF
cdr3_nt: TGTGCCAGCTCACCACGACTTGTCCTAGCGGGTACCAACAATGAGCAGTTCTTC

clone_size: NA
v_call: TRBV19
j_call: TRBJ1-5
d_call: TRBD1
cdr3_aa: CASSIGQGANQPQHF
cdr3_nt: TGTGCCAGTAGTATAGGACAGGGGGCAAATCAGCCCCAGCATTTT

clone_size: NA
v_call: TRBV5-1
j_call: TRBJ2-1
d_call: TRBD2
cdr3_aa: CASSLIAGGLNNEQFF
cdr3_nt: TGCGCCAGCAGCTTAATAGCGGGAGGCCTCAACAATGAGCAGTTCTTC

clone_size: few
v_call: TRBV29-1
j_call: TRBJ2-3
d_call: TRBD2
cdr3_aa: CSAVGLAGGSSTDTQYF
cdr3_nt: TGCAGCGCCGTTGGACTAGCGGGAGGCTCTAGCACAGATACGCAGTATTTT

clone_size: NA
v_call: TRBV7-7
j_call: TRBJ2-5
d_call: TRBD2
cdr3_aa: CASSSAGGGETQYF
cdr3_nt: TGTGCTAGCAGCTCCGCGGGGGGGGGAGAGACCCAGTACTTC

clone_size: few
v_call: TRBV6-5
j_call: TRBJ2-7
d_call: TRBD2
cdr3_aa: CASSYSASGGPEQYF
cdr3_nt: TGTGCCAGCAGTTACTCGGCTAGCGGGGGCCCCGAGCAGTACTTC

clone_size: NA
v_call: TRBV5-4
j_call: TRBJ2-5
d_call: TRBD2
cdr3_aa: CASSWGVLAGAGWKETQYF
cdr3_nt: TGTGCCAGCAGCTGGGGGGTACTAGCGGGAGCCGGGTGGAAAGAGACCCAGTACTTC

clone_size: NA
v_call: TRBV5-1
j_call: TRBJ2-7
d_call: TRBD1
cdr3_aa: CASKIQGGEQYF
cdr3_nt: TGCGCCAGCAAGATACAGGGGGGTGAGCAGTACTTC

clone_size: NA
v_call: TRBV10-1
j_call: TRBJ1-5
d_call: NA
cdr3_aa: CASSENGQPQHF
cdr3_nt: TGCGCCAGCAGTGAGAACGGGCAGCCCCAGCATTTT

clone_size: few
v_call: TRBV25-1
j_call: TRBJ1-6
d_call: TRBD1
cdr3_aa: CASSPGQGLITLHF
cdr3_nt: TGTGCCAGCAGCCCCGGACAGGGTCTGATCACCCTCCACTTT

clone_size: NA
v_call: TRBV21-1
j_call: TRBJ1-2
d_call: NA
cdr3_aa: CASSRDRERVYGYTF
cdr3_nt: TGTGCCAGCAGCAGGGACAGGGAACGAGTCTATGGCTACACCTTC

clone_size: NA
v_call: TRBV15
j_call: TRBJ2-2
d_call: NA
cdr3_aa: CATSGQQSNTGELFF
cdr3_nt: TGTGCCACCAGCGGACAGCAATCGAACACCGGGGAGCTGTTTTTT

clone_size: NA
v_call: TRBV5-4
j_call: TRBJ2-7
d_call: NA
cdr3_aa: CASSWGTYEQYF
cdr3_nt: TGTGCCAGCAGCTGGGGGACTTACGAGCAGTACTTC